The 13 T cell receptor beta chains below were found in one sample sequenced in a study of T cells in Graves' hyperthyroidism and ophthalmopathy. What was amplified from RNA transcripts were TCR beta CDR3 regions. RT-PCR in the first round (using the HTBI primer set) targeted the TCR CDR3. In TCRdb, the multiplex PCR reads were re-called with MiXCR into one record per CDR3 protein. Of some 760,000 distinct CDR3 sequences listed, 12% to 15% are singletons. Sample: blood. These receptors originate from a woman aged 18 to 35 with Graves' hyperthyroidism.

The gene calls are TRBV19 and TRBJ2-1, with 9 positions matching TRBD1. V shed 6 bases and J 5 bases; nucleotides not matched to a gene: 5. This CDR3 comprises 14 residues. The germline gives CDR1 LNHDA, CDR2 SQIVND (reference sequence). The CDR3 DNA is TGTGCCAGTAGACGGACAGGGGACAACAATGAGCAGTTCTTC. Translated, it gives CASRRTGDNNEQFF.

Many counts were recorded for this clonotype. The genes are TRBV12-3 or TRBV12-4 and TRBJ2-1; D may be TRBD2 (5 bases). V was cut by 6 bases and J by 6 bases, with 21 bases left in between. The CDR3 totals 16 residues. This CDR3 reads CASSFHGRVPTNEQFF. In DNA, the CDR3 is TGTGCCAGCAGCTTCCACGGGCGGGTGCCCACCAATGAGCAGTTCTTC.

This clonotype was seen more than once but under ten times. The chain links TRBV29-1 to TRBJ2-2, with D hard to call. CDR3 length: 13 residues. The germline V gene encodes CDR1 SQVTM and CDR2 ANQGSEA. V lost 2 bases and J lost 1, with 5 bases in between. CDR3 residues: CSVEPVNTGELFF. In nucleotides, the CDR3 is TGCAGCGTTGAACCAGTGAACACCGGGGAGCTGTTTTTT.

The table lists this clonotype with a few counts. CDR3 amino acids: CASSDPLGRSRLGGNEQFF. CDR3 bases: TGTGCCAGCAGTGATCCGCTGGGCCGTAGTCGACTCGGCGGCAATGAGCAGTTCTTC. The chain employs TRBV6-1 and TRBJ2-1, with unresolved D. CDR1 and CDR2 (germline): MNHNS, SASEGT. The V and J ends lost 3 bases and 6 bases respectively, with 27 bases between them. The CDR3 spans 19 residues.

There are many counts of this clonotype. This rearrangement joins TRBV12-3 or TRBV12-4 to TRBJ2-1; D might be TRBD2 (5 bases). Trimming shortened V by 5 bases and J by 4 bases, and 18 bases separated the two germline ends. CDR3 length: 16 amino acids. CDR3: CASSTAKKRQYNEQFF. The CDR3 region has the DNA TGTGCCAGCAGTACTGCCAAAAAGCGGCAATACAATGAGCAGTTCTTC.

The CDR3 nucleotides are TGTGCCAGCAGGGGAGTCAGGGTTCTGCCCCAGCATTTT. Encoded protein: CASRGVRVLPQHF. This sequence joins TRBV6-8 and TRBJ1-5; possibly TRBD1 for D (5 bases). Germline CDR1 is MNHGY and CDR2 is SAAAGT. Trimming pared 6 bases from V and 9 bases from J, leaving 15 bases between. The CDR3 contains 13 residues.

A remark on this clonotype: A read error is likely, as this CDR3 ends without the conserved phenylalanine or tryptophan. The CDR3 nucleotides are TGTGCCAGCAGCTACGAGGTTAAAGGCAGAAATGAGCAGTTCATC. It is translated as CASSYEVKGRNEQFI. V gene TRBV11-1 combines with J gene TRBJ2-1; D unresolved. V was pared by 4 bases and J by 7 bases, with 17 bases between. This CDR3 contains 15 residues. Germline CDR1 SGHAT, CDR2 FQDESV (reference sequence).

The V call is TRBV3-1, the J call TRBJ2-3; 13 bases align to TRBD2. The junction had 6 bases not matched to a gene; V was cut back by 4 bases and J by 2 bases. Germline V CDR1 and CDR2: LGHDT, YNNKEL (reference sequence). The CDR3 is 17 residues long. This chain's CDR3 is CASSPSGLAGVTDTQYF. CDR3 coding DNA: TGTGCCAGCAGCCCCTCAGGACTAGCGGGGGTCACAGATACGCAGTATTTT.

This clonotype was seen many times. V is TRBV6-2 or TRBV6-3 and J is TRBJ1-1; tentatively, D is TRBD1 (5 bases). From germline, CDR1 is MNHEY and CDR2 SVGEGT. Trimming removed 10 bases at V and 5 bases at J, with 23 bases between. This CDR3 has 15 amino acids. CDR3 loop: CATLDPMRGGTEAFF. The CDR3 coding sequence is TGTGCCACCCTGGACCCCATGAGGGGTGGTACTGAAGCTTTCTTT.

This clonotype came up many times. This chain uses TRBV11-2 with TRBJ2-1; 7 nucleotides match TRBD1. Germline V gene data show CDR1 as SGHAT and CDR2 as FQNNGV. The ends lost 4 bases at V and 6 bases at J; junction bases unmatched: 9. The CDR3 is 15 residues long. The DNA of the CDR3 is TGTGCCAGCAGCTCGACAGGGCACCTGAGCAATGAGCAGTTCTTC. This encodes CASSSTGHLSNEQFF.

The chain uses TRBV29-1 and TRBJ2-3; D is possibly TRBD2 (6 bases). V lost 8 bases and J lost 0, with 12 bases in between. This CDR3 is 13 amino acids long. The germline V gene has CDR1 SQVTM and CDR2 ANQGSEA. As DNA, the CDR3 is TGCAGCCTCCTGAGCGGGAGCACAGATACGCAGTATTTT. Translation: CSLLSGSTDTQYF.

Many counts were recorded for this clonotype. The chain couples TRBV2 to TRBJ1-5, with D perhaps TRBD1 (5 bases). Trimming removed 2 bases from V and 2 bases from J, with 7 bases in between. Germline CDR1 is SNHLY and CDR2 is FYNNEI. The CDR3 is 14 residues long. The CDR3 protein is CASSEFRGNQPQHF. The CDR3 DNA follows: TGTGCCAGCAGTGAATTCAGGGGCAATCAGCCCCAGCATTTT.

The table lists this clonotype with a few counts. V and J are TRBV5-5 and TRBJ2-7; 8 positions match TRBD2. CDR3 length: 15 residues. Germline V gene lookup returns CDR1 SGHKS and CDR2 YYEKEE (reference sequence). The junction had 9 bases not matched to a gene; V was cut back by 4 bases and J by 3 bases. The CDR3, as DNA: TGTGCCAGCAGCCCCGCCGGGGGGGGGCACTACGAGCAGTACTTC. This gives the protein CASSPAGGGHYEQYF.